The next 25 T cell receptor beta chains were all read from a single sample in a study of T cells in Graves' hyperthyroidism and ophthalmopathy. Amplification of TCR beta CDR3 regions used RNA as the template. A set of HTBI primers served as the primers for a first-round RT-PCR of the TCR CDR3. TCRdb reprocessed the multiplex PCR reads with MiXCR, giving one entry per CDR3 protein. This sample has some 250,000 distinct CDR3 sequences, with more than 14% found just once. Sequenced sample: blood. Every receptor here comes from a woman between 40 and 50 years old with Graves' hyperthyroidism that later progressed to Graves' ophthalmopathy.

This clonotype has at least ten counts. The rearrangement uses TRBV11-2 and TRBJ1-2; D is unresolved. Trimming cost V 1 base and J 4 bases, with 7 bases left between them. Germline CDR1 reads SGHAT; CDR2 reads FQNNGV. The CDR3 extends over 13 amino acids. The CDR3 DNA reads as TGTGCCAGCAGCTTAGGACTGCTCTATGGCTACACCTTC. Translated: CASSLGLLYGYTF.

This clonotype was picked up a small number of times. The rearrangement joins TRBV6-1 to TRBJ2-3; 9 nucleotides match TRBD2. V lost 4 bases to trimming and J lost 3 bases; unmatched junction nucleotides: 5. In germline, CDR1 is MNHNS, CDR2 SASEGT. The length of the CDR3 is 15 residues. This CDR3 reads CASSGELAGTDTQYF. The CDR3 DNA is TGTGCCAGCAGTGGGGAGCTAGCGGGGACAGATACGCAGTATTTT.

This clonotype was counted between two and nine times. The chain joins TRBV9 to TRBJ2-1, with 7 positions matching TRBD2. Trimming cost V 3 bases and J 10 bases; bases outside gene matches: 7. This CDR3 spans 13 amino acids. The germline gives CDR1 SGDLS, CDR2 YYNGEE. The CDR3 protein is CASSAPSGGEQFF. Here the CDR3 DNA reads TGTGCCAGCAGCGCCCCTAGCGGAGGCGAGCAGTTCTTC. The full variable domain, with the rest looked up from reference TRBV9 and TRBJ2-1, is DSGVTQTPKHLITATGQRVTLRCSPRSGDLSVYWYQQSLDQGLQFLIQYYNGEERAKGNILERFSAQQFPDLHSELNLSSLELGDSALYFCASSAPSGGEQFFGPGTRLTVL.

This clonotype was observed many times. This sequence joins TRBV11-2 and TRBJ2-1; 8 bases map to TRBD1. CDR3 length: 17 residues. CDR1 is SGHAT, CDR2 FQNNGV, per germline. The trim removed 2 bases at V and 0 bases at J, leaving 6 bases unmatched. The CDR3 DNA follows: TGTGCCAGCAGCTTATGGGGGGACAGGAGCTCCTACAATGAGCAGTTCTTC. Its translation: CASSLWGDRSSYNEQFF.

This clonotype was seen ten or more times. The chain couples TRBV16 to TRBJ1-1; a possible D gene is TRBD1 (5 bases). The CDR3 has 14 amino acids. V shed 2 bases and J shed 4 bases, with 11 bases lying between them. Germline V CDR1 and CDR2: KGHSY, FQNENV. The CDR3 DNA follows: TGTGCCAGCAGCCAAGGCTATGGGGCCACTGAAGCTTTCTTT. This codes for CASSQGYGATEAFF.

The CDR3 DNA reads as TGTGCCAGCACCGAAGGCCCACTAGCGGGATTCACAGATACGCAGTATTTT. It encodes CASTEGPLAGFTDTQYF. The V gene is TRBV6-1, the J gene TRBJ2-3; 10 nucleotides agree with TRBD2. The J segment lost 2 bases and the V segment lost 7 bases, leaving 12 bases of the junction unmatched. The CDR3 spans 17 residues. Germline CDR1 is MNHNS and CDR2 is SASEGT.

This clonotype has at least ten counts. Here the CDR3 reads CASSFMSYEQYF. The DNA for the CDR3 is TGTGCCAGCAGCTTCATGTCCTACGAGCAGTACTTC. The chain recombines TRBV11-2 with TRBJ2-7; no reliable D call. CDR3 length: 12 residues. Germline V gene sequence: CDR1 SGHAT, CDR2 FQNNGV. Between the trimmed V and J ends, which lost 3 bases and 1 base, there was a span of 4 bases.

This clonotype was found many times. This chain connects TRBV12-3 or TRBV12-4 to TRBJ2-7; D is possibly TRBD2 (6 bases). The CDR3 has 14 amino acids. Trimming stripped 5 bases from V and 6 bases from J, with 17 bases between. CDR3 region: CASSPSPRGGEQYF. The CDR3 DNA follows: TGTGCCAGCAGTCCATCCCCAAGGGGAGGCGAGCAGTACTTC.

This clonotype was recorded at least ten times. The V gene is TRBV5-6, the J gene TRBJ2-2; 8 positions agree with TRBD2. From germline, CDR1 is SGHDT and CDR2 YYEEEE. Trimming took 3 bases from V and 5 from J; bases not matched to a gene: 6. This CDR3 is built from 15 residues. The CDR3 DNA reads as TGTGCCAGCAGCTCGTCCCGGGAGGGAACCGGGGAGCTGTTTTTT. Protein: CASSSSREGTGELFF.

This clonotype has ten or more counts. The V call is TRBV30, the J call TRBJ1-1; 10 nucleotides agree with TRBD1. Germline CDR1 GTSNPN, CDR2 SVGIG (reference sequence). The CDR3 is 15 amino acids. V lost 8 bases, J lost 2 bases, and 11 bases stayed unmatched. The CDR3 is CAGTRDRGDNTEAFF. Written as DNA, the CDR3 is TGTGCCGGGACCCGGGACAGGGGAGACAACACTGAAGCTTTCTTT.

Here the CDR3 DNA reads TGTGCCAGTAGTGCGCCTTTTGTGAGCGGGCTCTACGAGCAGTACTTC. Amino acid sequence: CASSAPFVSGLYEQYF. V is TRBV19 and J is TRBJ2-7; a possible D gene is TRBD2 (6 bases). CDR3 length equals 16 residues. From germline, CDR1 is LNHDA and CDR2 SQIVND (reference sequence). With 5 bases removed from V and 3 bases from J, the gap between germline ends came to 20 bases.

A remark on this clonotype: A much larger clone lies one base from this, so it may be a read error. The chain carries TRBV20-1 and TRBJ2-7; perhaps TRBD1 as D (6 bases). CDR3 length equals 11 residues. Germline CDR1 and CDR2: DFQATT and SNEGSKA (reference sequence). V was shortened by 6 bases and J by 5 bases, with 11 bases between the two germline ends. The CDR3 DNA reads TGCAGTGCCCCACAGGGCCACGAGCAGTACTTC. This translates into CSAPQGHEQYF.

This clonotype was seen ten or more times. The chain joins TRBV20-1 to TRBJ1-1; a possible D gene is TRBD1 (6 bases). The CDR3 spans 13 residues. Germline V gene sequence: CDR1 DFQATT, CDR2 SNEGSKA (reference sequence). Deletions cut 2 bases from V and 11 bases from J, with 18 bases between. The CDR3 sequence: CSARPDSRPEAFF. CDR3 in DNA: TGCAGTGCTAGACCGGACAGTCGCCCGGAGGCTTTCTTT.

In its sample, this clonotype was seen many times. V gene TRBV11-2 combines with J gene TRBJ2-1, with 10 bases fitting TRBD2. The germline gives CDR1 SGHAT, CDR2 FQNNGV. CDR3 length: 16 residues. V lost 6 bases, J lost 4 bases, and 9 bases stayed unmatched. In DNA form, the CDR3 reads TGTGCCAGCAGACTCCCCGGGACTAGCGCTTACAATGAGCAGTTCTTC. Translation gives CASRLPGTSAYNEQFF.

This clonotype was seen ten or more times. The chain combines TRBV5-1 with TRBJ1-2; no firm D call. Germline values: CDR1 SGHRS, CDR2 YFSETQ. The CDR3 has 16 residues. V lost 4 bases, J lost 5 bases, and 21 bases lay in between. The CDR3 region is CASSLEGLGRNYGYTF. The CDR3 DNA follows: TGCGCCAGCAGCCTGGAAGGGTTGGGCAGAAATTATGGCTACACCTTC.

The chain carries TRBV12-3 or TRBV12-4 and TRBJ1-2; 7 bases match TRBD1. The CDR3 sequence is 18 residues long. The V segment lost 8 bases and the J segment 2 bases; nucleotides outside the gene matches: 20. CDR3 protein: CASRLPPRGTRLNYGYTF. The CDR3 DNA reads TGTGCCAGCCGCCTACCCCCCAGGGGGACCCGCCTAAACTATGGCTACACCTTC.

The V and J genes are TRBV6-1 and TRBJ2-2, with TRBD2 matching 7 bases. This CDR3 region has 13 residues. The germline V gene encodes CDR1 MNHNS and CDR2 SASEGT. V trimming: 3 bases; J trimming: 7 bases; junction bases outside the gene matches: 2. CDR3 nucleotide sequence: TGTGCCAGCAGTGACAGGGACTACGGGGAGCTGTTTTTT. It encodes CASSDRDYGELFF.

This sequence joins TRBV6-1 and TRBJ2-1, with a weak D call TRBD2 (7 bases). The germline V gene has CDR1 MNHNS and CDR2 SASEGT. V lost 4 bases and J 8 bases, leaving 27 bases between the germline ends. This CDR3 spans 18 amino acids. The CDR3 is CASSARGAEKDYDYEQFF. CDR3 sequence (DNA): TGTGCCAGCAGTGCCCGGGGGGCGGAAAAGGACTACGACTATGAGCAGTTCTTC.

This clonotype showed up many times. This sequence joins TRBV2 and TRBJ1-1, with D tentatively TRBD1 (5 bases). The germline V and J ends were trimmed by 3 bases and 5 bases, with 16 bases remaining between them. Germline V gives CDR1 SNHLY, CDR2 FYNNEI. The CDR3 totals 15 residues. The CDR3 DNA reads as TGTGCCAGCAGTGATCAGAGACCTCAGGGAACTGAAGCTTTCTTT. Translating it yields CASSDQRPQGTEAFF.

The chain recombines TRBV5-1 with TRBJ1-1; 7 nucleotides line up with TRBD1. CDR1 and CDR2 from the germline V gene are SGHRS and YFSETQ. V shed 4 bases, J shed 1 base, and the junction held 10 bases outside the gene matches. This CDR3 contains 16 residues. The CDR3 region is CASSLTPGTANTEAFF. In DNA, the CDR3 is TGCGCCAGCAGCCTTACCCCCGGGACAGCGAACACTGAAGCTTTCTTT.

This clonotype appeared many times. CDR3 amino acids: CASSHYRGGTGELFF. CDR3 nucleotides: TGTGCCAGCAGCCATTACAGGGGAGGCACCGGGGAGCTGTTTTTT. This chain joins TRBV28 and TRBJ2-2; D is possibly TRBD1 (7 bases). The CDR3 is made up of 15 amino acids. Between the trimmed V and J ends, which lost 6 bases and 4 bases, there was a span of 15 bases. Per germline, CDR1 MDHEN and CDR2 SYDVKM.

There are a few counts of this clonotype. The chain joins TRBV27 to TRBJ2-2, with 9 bases matching TRBD2. The CDR3 is 15 residues long. Germline V gene data show CDR1 as MNHEY and CDR2 as SMNVEV (reference sequence). V gave up 6 bases and J gave up 6 bases; unmatched junction bases: 8. The CDR3 spells CASSTAGGRSGELFF. DNA for the CDR3: TGTGCCAGCAGCACAGCGGGGGGCCGGTCCGGGGAGCTGTTTTTT.

Details on this clonotype: A much larger clone lies one base from this, so it may be a read error. This sequence joins TRBV5-1 and TRBJ2-5; D unclear. Germline V gene data show CDR1 as SGHRS and CDR2 as YFSETQ. CDR3 length: 14 residues. The CDR3 reads CASSYSGNQATQYF. CDR3 sequence (DNA): TGCGCCAGCAGCTACAGTGGAAACCAAGCGACCCAGTACTTC.

This clonotype came up many times. CDR3 in DNA: TGTGCCAGCAGTGAAGCTAGTTCCAGGGGGCGAGATGGCTACACCTTC. Protein sequence: CASSEASSRGRDGYTF. The rearrangement links TRBV2 to TRBJ1-2; the match to TRBD1 covers 8 bases. V lost 0 bases to trimming and J lost 6 bases; unmatched junction nucleotides: 9. The CDR3 runs to 16 residues. Germline V gives CDR1 SNHLY, CDR2 FYNNEI.

Note on this clonotype: At one of its ends the junction is not consistent with the germline gene, which may arise from a read error. V is TRBV7-7 and J is TRBJ2-5, with D possibly matching TRBD2 (5 bases). Germline loops: CDR1 SSHAT, CDR2 FNYEAQ (reference sequence). The CDR3 has 13 amino acids. In nucleotides, the CDR3 is TGTGCTAGCAGCTGGGAGAGTTCGAGAGTCCAGTACTTC. Translated, it gives CASSWESSRVQYF.